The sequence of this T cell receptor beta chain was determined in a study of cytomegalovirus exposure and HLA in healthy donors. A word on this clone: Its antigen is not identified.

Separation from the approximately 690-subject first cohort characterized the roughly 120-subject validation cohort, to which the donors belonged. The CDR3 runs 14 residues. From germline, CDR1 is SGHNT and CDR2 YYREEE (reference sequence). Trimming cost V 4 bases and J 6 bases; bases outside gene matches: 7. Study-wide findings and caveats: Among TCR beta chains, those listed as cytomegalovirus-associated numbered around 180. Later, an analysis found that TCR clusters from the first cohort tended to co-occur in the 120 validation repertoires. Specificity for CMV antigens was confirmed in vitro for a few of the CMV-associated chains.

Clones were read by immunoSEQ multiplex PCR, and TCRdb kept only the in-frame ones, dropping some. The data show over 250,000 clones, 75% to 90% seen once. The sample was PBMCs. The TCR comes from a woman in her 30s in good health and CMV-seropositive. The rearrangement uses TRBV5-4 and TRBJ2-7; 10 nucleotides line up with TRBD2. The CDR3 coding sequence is TGTGCCAGCAGCGCGGGACTAGCGAAAGGCGAGCAGTACTTC. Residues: CASSAGLAKGEQYF. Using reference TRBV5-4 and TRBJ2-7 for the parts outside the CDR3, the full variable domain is ETGVTQSPTHLIKTRGQQVTLRCSSQSGHNTVSWYQQALGQGPQFIFQYYREEENGRGNFPPRFSGLQFPNYSSELNVNALELDDSALYLCASSAGLAKGEQYFGPGTRLTVT.